This note documents a single TCR beta chain sequence. What it recognizes is unknown. Sequencing of TCR beta was carried out in blood CD8+ and CD4+ T cells. TEMRA cells were enriched by FACS, while CD8+ and CD4+ T cells were obtained through a negative isolation that was performed magnetically. This sample is drawn from a study of CD8 T cells in Susac syndrome. Study-wide findings and caveats: Individuals included in the TCR sequencing and HLA analysis were acknowledged by the study to be relatively few in number.

CDR3 size: 15 residues. Trimming left V 3 bases short and J 6 bases short, with 18 bases between. Germline CDR1 is DFQATT and CDR2 is SNEGSKA (reference sequence). Random-hexamer reverse transcription was applied to 0.5 to 1 ug RNA. Via MiXCR, TCRdb re-called the immunoSEQ multiplex PCR reads, giving one row per CDR3 protein. The top ten clones hold 0.13% to 0.15% of a sample with more than 150,000 distinct CDR3 sequences, 90% to 95% of them seen once. The sequenced sample consisted of CD4+ T cells from PBMCs. The rearrangement links TRBV20-1 to TRBJ2-1, with a possible D match to TRBD2 (6 bases). This clonotype was sampled from a human donor in good health. The CDR3 spells CSARDAGTGVNEQFF. In DNA, the CDR3 is TGCAGTGCTAGGGATGCCGGGACTGGGGTCAATGAGCAGTTCTTC.